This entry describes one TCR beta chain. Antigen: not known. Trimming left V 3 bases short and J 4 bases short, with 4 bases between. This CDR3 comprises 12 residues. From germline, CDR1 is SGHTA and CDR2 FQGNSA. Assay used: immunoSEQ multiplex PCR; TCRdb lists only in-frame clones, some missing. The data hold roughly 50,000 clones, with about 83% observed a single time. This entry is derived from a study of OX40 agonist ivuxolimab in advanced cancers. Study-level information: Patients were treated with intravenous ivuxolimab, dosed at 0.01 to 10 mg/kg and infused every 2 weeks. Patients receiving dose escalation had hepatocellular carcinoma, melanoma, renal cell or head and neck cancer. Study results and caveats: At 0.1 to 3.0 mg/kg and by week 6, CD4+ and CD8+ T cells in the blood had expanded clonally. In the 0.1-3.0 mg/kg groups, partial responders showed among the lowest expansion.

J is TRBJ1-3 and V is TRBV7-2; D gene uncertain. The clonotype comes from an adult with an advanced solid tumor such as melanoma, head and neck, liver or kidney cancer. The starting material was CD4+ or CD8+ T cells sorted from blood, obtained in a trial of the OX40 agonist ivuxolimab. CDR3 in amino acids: CASSFLGNTIYF. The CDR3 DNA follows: TGTGCCAGCAGCTTCTTGGGAAACACCATATATTTT. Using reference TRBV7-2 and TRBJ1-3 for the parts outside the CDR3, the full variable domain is GAGVSQSPSNKVTEKGKDVELRCDPISGHTALYWYRQSLGQGLEFLIYFQGNSAPDKSGLPSDRFSAERTGGSVSTLTIQRTQQEDSAVYLCASSFLGNTIYFGEGSWLTVV.